Listed here are 11 T cell receptor beta chains from one sample, sequenced in a study of T cell changes during pregnancy in multiple sclerosis. TCRdb's copy holds only in-frame clones and misses some; the assay was immunoSEQ multiplex PCR. There are about 40,000 clones in the sample; under 95% occur only once, and less than 0.9% lies in the top ten. The material sequenced was CD4+ T cells from peripheral blood mononuclear cells, taken in the third trimester of pregnancy. Receptors were obtained from a female donor with multiple sclerosis, enrolled in a pregnancy study.

V usage is TRBV7-8 and J usage is TRBJ2-7, with 9 bases that match TRBD2. The CDR3 spans 15 residues. CDR1 is SGHVS and CDR2 is FQNEAQ in the germline V gene. V lost 1 base to trimming and J lost 3 bases; unmatched junction nucleotides: 4. The CDR3 sequence is CASSLEASGNYEQYF. The CDR3 DNA is TGTGCCAGCAGCTTAGAGGCTAGCGGGAACTACGAGCAGTACTTC. Full variable domain (missing parts from reference TRBV7-8 and TRBJ2-7): GAGVSQSPRYKVAKRGQDVALRCDPISGHVSLFWYQQALGQGPEFLTYFQNEAQLDKSGLPSDRFFAERPEGSVSTLKIQRTQQEDSAVYLCASSLEASGNYEQYFGPGTRLTVT.

The chain couples TRBV7-2 to TRBJ1-4; 9 positions agree with TRBD1. V dropped 1 base and J dropped 2; count of bases not matched to a gene: 2. The CDR3 spans 16 residues. Germline CDR1 reads SGHTA; CDR2 reads FQGNSA. DNA of the CDR3: TGTGCCAGCAGCTTAGGGGGACAGGGTACTAATGAAAAACTGTTTTTT. It specifies CASSLGGQGTNEKLFF.

The J gene is TRBJ1-2, the V gene TRBV6-5, with no clear D. The V and J ends lost 0 bases and 6 bases respectively, with 14 bases between them. The length of the CDR3 is 15 residues. Germline assignment: CDR1 MNHEY and CDR2 SVGAGI. The CDR3 region is CASSYSRIPSHGYTF. The CDR3 DNA sequence: TGTGCCAGCAGTTACTCCCGGATCCCTAGCCATGGCTACACCTTC.

The chain uses TRBV13 and TRBJ2-7, with D uncertain. Germline CDR1 reads PRHDT; CDR2 reads FYEKMQ (reference sequence). CDR3 size: 13 residues. V lost 4 bases and J lost 5, with 12 bases in between. In DNA, the CDR3 is TGTGCCAGCAGCTCTCGCGGTGCGGACGAGCAGTACTTC. Its translation is CASSSRGADEQYF.

The chain joins TRBV28 to TRBJ1-1; TRBD1 agrees at 8 bases. The CDR3 loop spans 14 amino acids. The V segment lost 5 bases and the J segment 8 bases; nucleotides outside the gene matches: 10. CDR1 is MDHEN and CDR2 is SYDVKM in the germline V gene. The CDR3 protein is CASSTGGGKREAFF. CDR3 in DNA: TGTGCCAGCAGTACAGGGGGGGGTAAGAGGGAAGCTTTCTTT.

The chain couples TRBV10-1 to TRBJ2-4, with a tentative D call TRBD2 (6 bases). Germline V CDR1 and CDR2: WNHNN, SYGVQD (reference sequence). This CDR3 spans 15 amino acids. Trimming removed 2 bases from V and 3 bases from J, with 11 bases in between. This CDR3 is CASSETGVGKNIQYF. The CDR3 DNA sequence: TGCGCCAGCAGTGAGACGGGGGTTGGCAAAAACATTCAGTACTTC.

The rearrangement links TRBV11-2 to TRBJ2-3, with D maybe TRBD1 (5 bases). This CDR3 has 12 amino acids. Germline-derived CDR1 and CDR2 are SGHAT and FQNNGV. V was clipped by 5 bases and J by 11 bases, with 14 bases between them. The CDR3: CASSRDRNLQYF. DNA of the CDR3: TGTGCCAGCAGCCGTGACAGAAACCTGCAGTATTTT.

This clone was observed once. This chain connects TRBV27 to TRBJ2-7; D is unresolved. V was pared by 3 bases and J by 0 bases, with 9 bases between. Germline V gene data show CDR1 as MNHEY and CDR2 as SMNVEV (reference sequence). CDR3 length: 14 residues. In DNA form, the CDR3 reads TGTGCCAGCAGTTTTTCAATCCACTCCTACGAGCAGTACTTC. Protein: CASSFSIHSYEQYF.

The chain has TRBV6-1 and TRBJ2-1, with 8 bases aligning to TRBD1. V trimming: 8 bases; J trimming: 9 bases; junction bases outside the gene matches: 12. The CDR3 has 14 residues. Per germline, CDR1 MNHNS and CDR2 SASEGT. The CDR3 nucleotides read TGTGCCAGCCGGCAGCTGACAGGGGTGGGTGAGCAGTTCTTC. Encoded protein: CASRQLTGVGEQFF.

The CDR3 DNA is TGTGCCAGCAGTGAGACTAGCGGGGGCTCCTACGAGCAGTACTTC. This gives the protein CASSETSGGSYEQYF. The chain is built from TRBV2 and TRBJ2-7; 12 bases match TRBD2. This CDR3 has 15 residues. The germline V gene has CDR1 SNHLY and CDR2 FYNNEI. After removal of 3 bases from V and 0 bases from J, the junction contained 0 bases not matched to a gene.

This clone was seen once. The chain carries TRBV6-1 and TRBJ2-3, with 7 bases matching TRBD2. The germline V gene encodes CDR1 MNHNS and CDR2 SASEGT. Trimming took 3 bases from V and 0 from J; bases not matched to a gene: 3. The CDR3 runs to 15 residues. CDR3 region: CASSERGTSTDTQYF. The DNA for the CDR3 is TGTGCCAGCAGTGAGCGGGGGACTAGCACAGATACGCAGTATTTT.